This TCR beta chain was obtained from a study of T cell responses to AZD1222 COVID-19 vaccine. This clone showed up just a few times. Its antigen is unidentified. Trimming took 5 bases from V and 11 from J; bases not matched to a gene: 9. The CDR3 has 14 amino acids. CDR1 is KGHDR, CDR2 SFDVKD, per germline. Study observations and caveats: Regions 160-218 and 743-854 held dominance among vaccine-associated CD4 TCRs, which spanned spike.

Measured with immunoSEQ multiplex PCR; TCRdb has only the in-frame clones, and not every one. The sample holds about 130,000 clones; more than 70% are singletons and the top ten take around 4.4%. The rearrangement joins TRBV24-1 to TRBJ1-5; the match to TRBD1 covers 9 bases. This receptor was identified in an adult who received the AZD1222 COVID-19 vaccine. Material: peripheral blood, obtained 28 days after the second AZD1222 dose. In nucleotides, the CDR3 is TGTGCCACCAGTGCTCCGGACAGGGGAGTGGCCCAGCATTTT. It encodes CATSAPDRGVAQHF.